The 29 T cell receptor beta chains below all came from one sample that was sequenced in a study of T cells in Graves' hyperthyroidism and ophthalmopathy. Template material for amplifying TCR beta CDR3 regions consisted of RNA transcripts. HTBI primers were used for first-round RT-PCR of the TCR CDR3. TCRdb processed the multiplex PCR reads anew with MiXCR; each CDR3 protein has one entry. The sample carries over 350,000 distinct CDR3 sequences, over 12% recorded once. Sequencing input: blood. The receptor source for this set is a man aged 45 to 65 with Graves' ophthalmopathy.

This clonotype was observed a few times. This chain links TRBV5-4 with TRBJ2-7, with 7 bases fitting TRBD2. Germline V gene data show CDR1 as SGHNT and CDR2 as YYREEE (reference sequence). CDR3 length: 13 residues. J was trimmed by 5 bases and V by 3 bases; bases with no gene match: 5. The CDR3 loop reads CASSWETSDEQYF. In DNA, the CDR3 is TGTGCCAGCAGCTGGGAAACTAGCGACGAGCAGTACTTC.

This clonotype has a count of ten or more. This rearrangement joins TRBV4-1 to TRBJ2-7, with TRBD1 identical over 9 bases. Germline CDR1 reads MGHRA; CDR2 reads YSYEKL. V shed 3 bases and J 6 bases; nucleotides not matched to a gene: 9. CDR3 length: 15 amino acids. The CDR3 DNA reads TGCGCCAGCAGCCACCCCAAGGACAGGGGTGGCGAGCAGTACTTC. Translating it yields CASSHPKDRGGEQYF.

The CDR3 region has the DNA TGTGCCACCCAATCCTGGGGGACAGGGGATGCAGATACGCAGTATTTT. This translates into CATQSWGTGDADTQYF. V gene TRBV15 combines with J gene TRBJ2-3; TRBD1 matches at 10 bases. V gave up 8 bases and J gave up 4 bases; unmatched junction bases: 12. Per the germline V gene, CDR1 is LNHNV and CDR2 is YYDKDF (reference sequence). The length of the CDR3 is 16 residues.

CDR3: CASSREPSGQGAYGYTF. CDR3 nucleotides: TGTGCCAGTAGTCGAGAACCATCGGGACAGGGGGCCTATGGCTACACCTTC. The chain links TRBV19 to TRBJ1-2, with TRBD1 matching over 12 bases. The CDR3 is 17 amino acids. Germline V lookup: CDR1 LNHDA, CDR2 SQIVND (reference sequence). Germline trimming cut 5 bases from V and 4 bases from J; bases unmatched to any gene: 11.

This clonotype occurred many times. The chain is built from TRBV20-1 and TRBJ2-1; 12 bases agree with TRBD2. Trimming took 0 bases from V and 6 from J; bases not matched to a gene: 9. CDR3 length: 17 residues. The germline CDR1 and CDR2 sequences are DFQATT and SNEGSKA (reference sequence). CDR3 amino acids: CSARDSLAGGWVNEQFF. The DNA of the CDR3 is TGCAGTGCTAGAGATTCGCTAGCGGGAGGGTGGGTCAATGAGCAGTTCTTC.

This clonotype was counted many times. The J gene is TRBJ1-1, the V gene TRBV30; a possible D gene is TRBD1 (6 bases). V shed 2 bases and J shed 3 bases, with 10 bases lying between them. The CDR3 contains 13 residues. Germline V gene lookup returns CDR1 GTSNPN and CDR2 SVGIG (reference sequence). Written as DNA, the CDR3 is TGTGCCTGGAGTATGAGGGGGGACACTGAAGCTTTCTTT. It specifies CAWSMRGDTEAFF.

This clonotype was detected only a few times. In DNA, the CDR3 is TGTGCCATCAAGCGGGGAATCACAGATACGCAGTATTTT. Translated: CAIKRGITDTQYF. This rearrangement joins TRBV10-3 to TRBJ2-3; 7 bases are shared with TRBD2. CDR3 length: 13 residues. V gave up 7 bases and J gave up 2 bases; unmatched junction bases: 3. Germline values: CDR1 ENHRY, CDR2 SYGVKD.

The rearrangement links TRBV6-1 to TRBJ2-3; D is perhaps TRBD2 (5 bases). This CDR3 has 16 residues. The germline V gene has CDR1 MNHNS and CDR2 SASEGT. The V end lost 1 base, the J end lost 2 bases, and 13 bases lay between the germline ends. The CDR3 DNA reads as TGTGCCAGCAGTGAAGGTGGAGGCAGAATCACAGATACGCAGTATTTT. It encodes CASSEGGGRITDTQYF.

The chain carries TRBV15 and TRBJ2-3; 7 nucleotides agree with TRBD1. This CDR3 has 14 amino acids. V lost 4 bases and J lost 2; bases outside the gene matches: 3. Germline V gives CDR1 LNHNV, CDR2 YYDKDF (reference sequence). CDR3 nucleotides: TGTGCCACCAGCAACAGGGGCCACACAGATACGCAGTATTTT. Protein sequence: CATSNRGHTDTQYF.

The V gene is TRBV28, the J gene TRBJ1-2; perhaps TRBD1 as D (5 bases). The CDR3 runs to 15 residues. Germline-derived CDR1 and CDR2 are MDHEN and SYDVKM. V was pared by 4 bases and J by 1 base, with 13 bases between. Here the CDR3 DNA reads TGTGCCAGCAGTTCCCGGGACCGCGGTAACTATGGCTACACCTTC. It is translated as CASSSRDRGNYGYTF.

This clonotype was recorded at least ten times. The CDR3 is CASTSGRNTEAFF. The DNA of the CDR3 is TGTGCCAGCACCTCAGGGAGGAACACTGAAGCTTTCTTT. The chain is built from TRBV12-3 or TRBV12-4 and TRBJ1-1; the D gene is possibly TRBD1 (5 bases). This CDR3 is built from 13 residues. V dropped 7 bases and J dropped 1 base, with 10 bases sitting between them.

This clonotype was seen repeatedly, ten times or more. The rearrangement uses TRBV18 and TRBJ1-4; D call uncertain. V dropped 8 bases and J dropped 0 bases, with 10 bases sitting between them. Germline V CDR1 and CDR2: KGHSH, LQKENI. The CDR3 totals 14 residues. The CDR3 coding sequence is TGTGCCAGCAGCACGCGTGCAACTAATGAAAAACTGTTTTTT. This sequence encodes CASSTRATNEKLFF.

This chain joins TRBV24-1 and TRBJ2-7, with 11 bases fitting TRBD1. Germline V lookup: CDR1 KGHDR, CDR2 SFDVKD. CDR3 size: 13 residues. V dropped 7 bases and J dropped 5; count of bases not matched to a gene: 3. This CDR3 reads CATRDRGRDEQYF. In DNA, the CDR3 is TGTGCCACCAGGGACAGGGGGCGCGACGAGCAGTACTTC.

This clonotype was observed a few times. V and J are TRBV15 and TRBJ2-2, with 11 bases fitting TRBD2. Germline values: CDR1 LNHNV, CDR2 YYDKDF (reference sequence). This CDR3 contains 18 residues. J was trimmed by 5 bases and V by 2 bases; bases with no gene match: 10. Here the CDR3 DNA reads TGTGCCACCAGCAGAAATAGCGGGAGGGCCCTTTGGACCGGGGAGCTGTTTTTT. Amino acids: CATSRNSGRALWTGELFF.

This clonotype came up a few times. This chain uses TRBV30 with TRBJ2-4; weak D call: TRBD2 (5 bases). Germline V gene sequence: CDR1 GTSNPN, CDR2 SVGIG (reference sequence). Trimming cost V 0 bases and J 1 base, with 10 bases left between them. This CDR3 contains 15 residues. The DNA for the CDR3 is TGTGCCTGGAGTGTAGGCAGCGGTGCCAAAAACATTCAGTACTTC. Translation: CAWSVGSGAKNIQYF.

This clonotype was seen only a few times. CDR3 coding DNA: TGTGCCAGCAGCCCCAGCCCGACTAGTTCTTACGAGCAGTACTTC. As protein: CASSPSPTSSYEQYF. The rearrangement links TRBV3-1 to TRBJ2-7, with TRBD2 as a possible D gene (6 bases). The CDR3 is made up of 15 amino acids. The germline V and J ends were trimmed by 4 bases and 4 bases, with 17 bases remaining between them. Germline-derived CDR1 and CDR2 are LGHDT and YNNKEL (reference sequence).

Ten or more counts support this clonotype. The chain employs TRBV28 and TRBJ2-1, with 7 bases that match TRBD2. V shed 5 bases and J 8 bases; nucleotides not matched to a gene: 12. This CDR3 is 15 amino acids long. Looked up from germline, CDR1 is MDHEN and CDR2 is SYDVKM. The CDR3 coding sequence is TGTGCCAGCAGTCCCCCGGGCGGGAGAACCCATGAGCAGTTCTTC. Translating it yields CASSPPGGRTHEQFF.

CDR3 residues: CASSPRGAGPTDTQYF. CDR3 sequence (DNA): TGTGCCAGCAGCCCTAGGGGCGCGGGGCCGACAGATACGCAGTATTTT. The V gene is TRBV12-3 or TRBV12-4, the J gene TRBJ2-3; D may be TRBD2 (6 bases). The V and J ends lost 6 bases and 3 bases respectively, with 19 bases between them. The CDR3 sequence is 16 residues long.

Comments on this clonotype: One end of the junction fails to match germline, which may point to a read error. The CDR3 sequence is CASRLGLAGGVDTQYF. CDR3 nucleotide sequence: TGCGCCAGCAGATTGGGACTAGCGGGAGGTGTGGATACGCAGTATTTT. V and J are TRBV5-1 and TRBJ2-3; 15 nucleotides line up with TRBD2. CDR1 and CDR2 (germline): SGHRS, YFSETQ. CDR3 length equals 16 residues.

This clonotype was picked up many times. The chain links TRBV7-8 to TRBJ2-3, with TRBD2 matching over 11 bases. The CDR3 extends over 16 amino acids. V gave up 5 bases and J gave up 4 bases; unmatched junction bases: 8. Per germline, CDR1 SGHVS and CDR2 FQNEAQ. The CDR3 region is CASSRRTSGRADTQYF. Here the CDR3 DNA reads TGTGCCAGCAGCCGCCGAACTAGCGGGAGAGCAGATACGCAGTATTTT.

The genes are TRBV9 and TRBJ2-3; the D is unclear. CDR1 SGDLS and CDR2 YYNGEE come from the germline V gene. The CDR3 sequence is 13 residues long. Trimming removed 0 bases from V and 6 bases from J, with 8 bases in between. The CDR3 nucleotides are TGTGCCAGCAGCGTAGAGCAACACGATACGCAGTATTTT. As protein: CASSVEQHDTQYF.

In nucleotides, the CDR3 is TGCAGTGCCCTCCGGGATACGCAGTATTTT. Amino acids: CSALRDTQYF. The chain carries TRBV20-1 and TRBJ2-3; D uncertain. The ends were cut back, 6 bases at V and 6 bases at J, with 7 bases in the middle. Germline assignment: CDR1 DFQATT and CDR2 SNEGSKA (reference sequence). This CDR3 is built from 10 residues.

In this sample, this clonotype turned up many times. The chain has TRBV20-1 and TRBJ2-1, with TRBD2 as a possible D gene (7 bases). The CDR3 spans 15 residues. Germline V lookup: CDR1 DFQATT, CDR2 SNEGSKA (reference sequence). Trimming cost V 6 bases and J 7 bases, with 22 bases left between them. CDR3 region: CSAQKGGGGENEQFF. The CDR3 nucleotides are TGCAGTGCGCAAAAAGGGGGGGGAGGGGAAAATGAGCAGTTCTTC.

This rearrangement joins TRBV5-5 to TRBJ2-3; D gene ambiguous. CDR3 length: 12 amino acids. The V gene's germline CDR1 is SGHKS and CDR2 YYEKEE (reference sequence). V dropped 2 bases and J dropped 6 bases, with 7 bases sitting between them. Here the CDR3 DNA reads TGTGCCAGCAGCTTTGGACCTGATACGCAGTATTTT. This translates into CASSFGPDTQYF.

Many counts were recorded for this clonotype. This rearrangement joins TRBV5-1 to TRBJ1-2; unclear D gene. V was shortened by 0 bases and J by 8 bases, with 8 bases between the two germline ends. CDR3 length: 12 amino acids. Germline lookup yields CDR1 SGHRS and CDR2 YFSETQ. The DNA of the CDR3 is TGCGCCAGCAGCTTGGGGGAAGGAGGCTACACCTTC. Protein: CASSLGEGGYTF.

There are a few counts of this clonotype. The rearrangement uses TRBV4-1 and TRBJ2-1; 8 nucleotides match TRBD2. The CDR3 spans 14 residues. The germline gives CDR1 MGHRA, CDR2 YSYEKL. Trimming removed 7 bases from V and 1 base from J; junction bases left unmatched: 3. The CDR3 bases are TGCGCCAGCAACCCGGGAGGGTCCTACAATGAGCAGTTCTTC. Translating gives CASNPGGSYNEQFF.

This clonotype was counted a few times. The J gene is TRBJ2-1, the V gene TRBV19, with 7 nucleotides matching TRBD2. The CDR3 runs to 15 residues. Trimming took 3 bases from V and 8 from J; bases not matched to a gene: 10. Germline CDR1 and CDR2: LNHDA and SQIVND (reference sequence). The CDR3 sequence is CASSIDAGASDEQFF. As DNA, the CDR3 is TGTGCCAGTAGTATTGACGCGGGAGCTAGCGATGAGCAGTTCTTC.

This clonotype occurred many times. The chain uses TRBV6-5 and TRBJ1-1; D gene uncertain. Trimming stripped 2 bases from V and 1 base from J, with 11 bases between. Germline V gene data show CDR1 as MNHEY and CDR2 as SVGAGI. The CDR3 spans 15 residues. CDR3 nucleotides: TGTGCCAGCAGTTACCTCTCCACCTGGAACACTGAAGCTTTCTTT. This translates into CASSYLSTWNTEAFF.

The genes are TRBV29-1 and TRBJ2-5; maybe TRBD1 (6 bases). The CDR3 runs 11 residues. V lost 7 bases and J lost 13, with 19 bases in between. CDR1 SQVTM and CDR2 ANQGSEA come from the germline V gene. The chain's CDR3 is CSAGGTQGVYF. The CDR3 DNA reads TGCAGCGCCGGAGGAACACAGGGAGTGTACTTC.